Given below is one TCR beta chain in context. This CDR3 region has 17 residues. After removal of 0 bases from V and 6 bases from J, the junction contained 12 bases not matched to a gene. CDR1 is KGHSH, CDR2 LQKENI, per germline. Produced via immunoSEQ multiplex PCR; TCRdb's table is partial and in-frame only. This table has more than 900,000 clones, roughly 74% appearing once. These data belong to a study of shared clonotypes between healthy human individuals. The chain uses TRBV18 and TRBJ2-7; 9 nucleotides agree with TRBD2. The sequence was obtained from a man between 18 and 35 years old in good health. Some clones in this sample may be carry-over from other donors' samples. The sequencing sample was made of memory CD4+ T cells from PBMCs. The subset denotes: CD45RA-negative fraction. DNA of the CDR3: TGTGCCAGCTCACCACCGTCTACTGGCGGGAGGGGCGCCGAGCAGTACTTC. Amino acids: CASSPPSTGGRGAEQYF. Based on the CDR3 plus reference TRBV18 and TRBJ2-7, the full variable domain is NAGVMQNPRHLVRRRGQEARLRCSPMKGHSHVYWYRQLPEEGLKFMVYLQKENIIDESGMPKERFSAEFPKEGPSILRIQQVVRGDSAAYFCASSPPSTGGRGAEQYFGPGTRLTVT.